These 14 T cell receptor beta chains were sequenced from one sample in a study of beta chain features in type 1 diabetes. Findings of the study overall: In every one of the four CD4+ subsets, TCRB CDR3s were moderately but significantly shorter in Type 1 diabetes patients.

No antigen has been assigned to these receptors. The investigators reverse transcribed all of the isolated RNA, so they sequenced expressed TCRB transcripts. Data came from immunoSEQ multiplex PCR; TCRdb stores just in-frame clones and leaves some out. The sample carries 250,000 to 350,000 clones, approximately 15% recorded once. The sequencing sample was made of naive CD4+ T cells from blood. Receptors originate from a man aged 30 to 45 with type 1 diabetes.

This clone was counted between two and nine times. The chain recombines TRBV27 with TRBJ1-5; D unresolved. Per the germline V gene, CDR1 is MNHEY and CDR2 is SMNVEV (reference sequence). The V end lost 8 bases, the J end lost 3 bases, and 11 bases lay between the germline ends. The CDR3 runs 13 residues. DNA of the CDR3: TGTGCCAGCGCCTTTGACACCAATCAGCCCCAGCATTTT. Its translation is CASAFDTNQPQHF.

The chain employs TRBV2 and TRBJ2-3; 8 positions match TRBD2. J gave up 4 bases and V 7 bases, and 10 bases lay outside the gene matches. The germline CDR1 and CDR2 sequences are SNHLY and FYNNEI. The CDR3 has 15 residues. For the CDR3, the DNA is TGTGCCAGCACGCCGACTAGCGCGAGGGCAGATACGCAGTATTTT. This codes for CASTPTSARADTQYF.

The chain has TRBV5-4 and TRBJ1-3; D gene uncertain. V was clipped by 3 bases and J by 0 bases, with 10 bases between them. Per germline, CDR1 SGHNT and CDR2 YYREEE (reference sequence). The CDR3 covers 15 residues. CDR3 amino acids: CASSSLADSGNTIYF. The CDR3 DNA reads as TGTGCCAGCAGCTCGTTAGCGGACTCTGGAAACACCATATATTTT.

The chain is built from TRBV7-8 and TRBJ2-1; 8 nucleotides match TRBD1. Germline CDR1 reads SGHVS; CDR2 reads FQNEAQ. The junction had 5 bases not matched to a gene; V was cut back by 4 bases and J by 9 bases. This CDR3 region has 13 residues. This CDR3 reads CASSSTGAGEQFF. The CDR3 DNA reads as TGTGCCAGCAGCTCGACAGGGGCGGGTGAGCAGTTCTTC.

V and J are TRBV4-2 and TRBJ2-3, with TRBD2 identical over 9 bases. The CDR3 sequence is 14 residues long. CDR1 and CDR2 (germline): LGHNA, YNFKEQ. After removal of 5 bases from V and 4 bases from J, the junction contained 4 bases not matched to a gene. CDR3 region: CASSGSGRSDTQYF. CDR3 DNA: TGTGCCAGCAGCGGTAGCGGGAGATCAGATACGCAGTATTTT.

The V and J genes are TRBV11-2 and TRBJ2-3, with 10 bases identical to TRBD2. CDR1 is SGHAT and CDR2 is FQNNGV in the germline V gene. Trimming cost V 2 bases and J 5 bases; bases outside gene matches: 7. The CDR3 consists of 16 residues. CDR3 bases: TGTGCCAGCAGCTTAAATCCAGCGGGAGGGGGAGATACGCAGTATTTT. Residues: CASSLNPAGGGDTQYF.

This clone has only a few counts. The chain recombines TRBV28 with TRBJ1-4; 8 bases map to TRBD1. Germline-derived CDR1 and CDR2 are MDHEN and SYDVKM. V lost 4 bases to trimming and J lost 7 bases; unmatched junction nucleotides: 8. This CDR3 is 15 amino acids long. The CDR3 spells CASSSTLTGAEKLFF. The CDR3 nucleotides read TGTGCCAGCAGTTCAACCCTGACAGGGGCTGAAAAACTGTTTTTT.

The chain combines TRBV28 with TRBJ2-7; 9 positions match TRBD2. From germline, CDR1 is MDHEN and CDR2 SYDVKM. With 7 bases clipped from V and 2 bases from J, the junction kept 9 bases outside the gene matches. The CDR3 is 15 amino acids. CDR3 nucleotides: TGTGCCAGCACCTACGCCGGACTAGCGACCTACGAGCAGTACTTC. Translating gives CASTYAGLATYEQYF.

Here the CDR3 reads CASRPDRDYGYTF. Written as DNA, the CDR3 is TGTGCCAGCAGACCCGACAGGGACTATGGCTACACCTTC. V gene TRBV27 combines with J gene TRBJ1-2, with 7 bases fitting TRBD1. Germline trimming cut 6 bases from V and 3 bases from J; bases unmatched to any gene: 4. CDR3 size: 13 residues. Germline V CDR1 and CDR2: MNHEY, SMNVEV (reference sequence).

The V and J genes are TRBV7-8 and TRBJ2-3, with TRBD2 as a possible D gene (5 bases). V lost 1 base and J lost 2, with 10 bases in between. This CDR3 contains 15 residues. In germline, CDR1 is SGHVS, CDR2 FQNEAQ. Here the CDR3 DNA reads TGTGCCAGCAGCTTAGATCTGCGGGCCACAGATACGCAGTATTTT. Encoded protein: CASSLDLRATDTQYF.

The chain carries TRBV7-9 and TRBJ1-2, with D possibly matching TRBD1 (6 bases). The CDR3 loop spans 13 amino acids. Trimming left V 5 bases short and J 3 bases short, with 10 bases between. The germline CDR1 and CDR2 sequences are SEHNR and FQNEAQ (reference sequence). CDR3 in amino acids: CASSNGQYYGYTF. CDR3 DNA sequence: TGTGCCAGCAGCAACGGACAGTACTATGGCTACACCTTC.

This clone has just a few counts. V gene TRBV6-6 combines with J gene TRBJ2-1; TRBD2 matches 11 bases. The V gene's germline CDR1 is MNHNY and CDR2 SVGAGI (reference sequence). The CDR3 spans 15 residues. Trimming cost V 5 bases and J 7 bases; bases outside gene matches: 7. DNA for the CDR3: TGTGCCAGCAGTCCCGCGGGACTAGCGGAAAATGAGCAGTTCTTC. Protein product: CASSPAGLAENEQFF.

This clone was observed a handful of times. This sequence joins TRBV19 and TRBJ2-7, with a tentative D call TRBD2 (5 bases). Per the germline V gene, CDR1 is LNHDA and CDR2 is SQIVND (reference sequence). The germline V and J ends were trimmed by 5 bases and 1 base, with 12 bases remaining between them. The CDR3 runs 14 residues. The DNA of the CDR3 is TGTGCCAGTAGTGATTGGACTGGTTCCTACGAGCAGTACTTC. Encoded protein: CASSDWTGSYEQYF.

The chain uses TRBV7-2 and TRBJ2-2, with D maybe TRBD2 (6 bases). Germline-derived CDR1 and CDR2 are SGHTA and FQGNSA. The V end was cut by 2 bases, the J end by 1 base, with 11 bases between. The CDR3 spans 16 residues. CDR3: CASSLLGGMNTGELFF. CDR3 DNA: TGTGCCAGCAGCTTACTCGGCGGGATGAACACCGGGGAGCTGTTTTTT. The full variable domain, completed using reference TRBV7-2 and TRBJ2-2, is GAGVSQSPSNKVTEKGKDVELRCDPISGHTALYWYRQSLGQGLEFLIYFQGNSAPDKSGLPSDRFSAERTGGSVSTLTIQRTQQEDSAVYLCASSLLGGMNTGELFFGEGSRLTVL.